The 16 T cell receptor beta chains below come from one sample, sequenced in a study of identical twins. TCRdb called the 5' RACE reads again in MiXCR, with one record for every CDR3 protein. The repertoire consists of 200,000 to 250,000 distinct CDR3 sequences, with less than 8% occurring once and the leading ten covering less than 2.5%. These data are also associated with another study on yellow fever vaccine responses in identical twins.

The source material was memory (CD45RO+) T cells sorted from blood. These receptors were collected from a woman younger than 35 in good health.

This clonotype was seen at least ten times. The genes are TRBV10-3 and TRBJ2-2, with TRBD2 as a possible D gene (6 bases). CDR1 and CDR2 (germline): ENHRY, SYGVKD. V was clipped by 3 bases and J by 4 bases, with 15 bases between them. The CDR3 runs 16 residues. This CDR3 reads CAISDPRRGGTGELFF. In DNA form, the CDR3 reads TGTGCCATCAGTGACCCGAGAAGGGGAGGCACCGGGGAGCTGTTTTTT.

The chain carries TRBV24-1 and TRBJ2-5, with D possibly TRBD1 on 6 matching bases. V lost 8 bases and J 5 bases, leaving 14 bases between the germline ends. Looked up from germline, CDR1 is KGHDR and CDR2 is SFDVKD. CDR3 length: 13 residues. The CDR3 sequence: CATMSGQGETQYF. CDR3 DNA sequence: TGTGCCACCATGTCGGGGCAGGGGGAGACCCAGTACTTC.

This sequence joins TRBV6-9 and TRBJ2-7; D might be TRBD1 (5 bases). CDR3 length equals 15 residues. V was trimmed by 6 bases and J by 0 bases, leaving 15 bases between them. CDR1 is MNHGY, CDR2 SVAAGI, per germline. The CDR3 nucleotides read TGTGCCAGCAGGTCGGACAAAGGAAGCTCCTACGAGCAGTACTTC. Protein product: CASRSDKGSSYEQYF.

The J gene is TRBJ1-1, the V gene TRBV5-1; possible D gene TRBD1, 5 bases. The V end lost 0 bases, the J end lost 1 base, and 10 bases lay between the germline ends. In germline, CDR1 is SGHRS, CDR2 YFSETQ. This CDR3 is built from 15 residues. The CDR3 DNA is TGCGCCAGCAGCTTGGATAGGGGACCGAACACTGAAGCTTTCTTT. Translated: CASSLDRGPNTEAFF.

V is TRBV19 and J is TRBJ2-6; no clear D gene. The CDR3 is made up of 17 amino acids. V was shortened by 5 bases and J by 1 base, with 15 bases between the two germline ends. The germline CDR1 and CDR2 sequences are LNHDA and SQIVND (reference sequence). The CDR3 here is CASSPTGFGSGANVLTF. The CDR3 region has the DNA TGTGCCAGTAGTCCCACCGGGTTTGGGTCTGGGGCCAACGTCCTGACTTTC. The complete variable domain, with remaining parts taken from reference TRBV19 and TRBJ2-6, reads DGGITQSPKYLFRKEGQNVTLSCEQNLNHDAMYWYRQDPGQGLRLIYYSQIVNDFQKGDIAEGYSVSREKKESFPLTVTSAQKNPTAFYLCASSPTGFGSGANVLTFGAGSRLTVL.

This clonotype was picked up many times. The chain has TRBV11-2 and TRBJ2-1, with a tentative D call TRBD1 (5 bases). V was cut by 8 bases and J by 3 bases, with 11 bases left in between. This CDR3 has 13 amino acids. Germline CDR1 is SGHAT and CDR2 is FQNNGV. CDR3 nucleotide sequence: TGTGCCAGCGGTCCAACAGGCTACAATGAGCAGTTCTTC. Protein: CASGPTGYNEQFF.

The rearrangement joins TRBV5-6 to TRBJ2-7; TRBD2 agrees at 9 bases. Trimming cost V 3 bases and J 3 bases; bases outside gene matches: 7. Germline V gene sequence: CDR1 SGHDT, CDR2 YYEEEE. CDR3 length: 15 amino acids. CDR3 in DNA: TGTGCCAGCAGCTCCCAGGGTAGCGGGGGCTACGAGCAGTACTTC. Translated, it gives CASSSQGSGGYEQYF.

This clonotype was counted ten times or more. The CDR3 bases are TGTGCCACCAGTGATAGGTGGACAGGGCACTCCGGGGAGCTGTTTTTT. This sequence encodes CATSDRWTGHSGELFF. The chain uses TRBV24-1 and TRBJ2-2; TRBD1 matches 8 bases. This CDR3 region has 16 residues. Germline assignment: CDR1 KGHDR and CDR2 SFDVKD. Trimming removed 3 bases from V and 6 bases from J; junction bases left unmatched: 8.

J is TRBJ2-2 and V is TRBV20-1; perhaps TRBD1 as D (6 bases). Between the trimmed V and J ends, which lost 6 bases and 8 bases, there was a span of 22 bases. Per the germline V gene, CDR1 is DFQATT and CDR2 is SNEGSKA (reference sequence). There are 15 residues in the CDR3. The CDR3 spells CSAQNPGQDIGELFF. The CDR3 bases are TGCAGTGCCCAGAACCCGGGACAAGACATTGGGGAGCTGTTTTTT.

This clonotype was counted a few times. CDR3 protein: CASSQQPQGAGELFF. The CDR3, as DNA: TGTGCCAGCAGCCAACAACCACAGGGGGCCGGGGAGCTGTTTTTT. The rearrangement links TRBV7-2 to TRBJ2-2; 8 bases match TRBD1. The CDR3 contains 15 residues. Per germline, CDR1 SGHTA and CDR2 FQGNSA. V trimming: 5 bases; J trimming: 6 bases; junction bases outside the gene matches: 8.

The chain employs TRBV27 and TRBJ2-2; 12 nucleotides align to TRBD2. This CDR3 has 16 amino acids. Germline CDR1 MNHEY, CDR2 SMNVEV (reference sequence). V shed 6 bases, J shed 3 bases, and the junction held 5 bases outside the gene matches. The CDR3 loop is CASRTLAGGYTGELFF. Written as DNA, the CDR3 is TGTGCCAGCAGAACCCTAGCGGGGGGGTACACCGGGGAGCTGTTTTTT.

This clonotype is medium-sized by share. In nucleotides, the CDR3 is TGTGCCAGCAGCTTAAACCAAGAGACCCAGTACTTC. It encodes CASSLNQETQYF. The rearrangement joins TRBV7-2 to TRBJ2-5, with D hard to call. CDR1 is SGHTA, CDR2 FQGNSA, per germline. The CDR3 contains 12 residues. The V end was cut by 2 bases, the J end by 0 bases, with 1 base between.

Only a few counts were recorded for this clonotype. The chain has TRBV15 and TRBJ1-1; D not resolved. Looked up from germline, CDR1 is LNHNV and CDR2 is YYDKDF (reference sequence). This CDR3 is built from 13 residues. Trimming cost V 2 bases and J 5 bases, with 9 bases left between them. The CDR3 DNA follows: TGTGCCACCAGCAGATTGACTCAGACTGAAGCTTTCTTT. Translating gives CATSRLTQTEAFF.

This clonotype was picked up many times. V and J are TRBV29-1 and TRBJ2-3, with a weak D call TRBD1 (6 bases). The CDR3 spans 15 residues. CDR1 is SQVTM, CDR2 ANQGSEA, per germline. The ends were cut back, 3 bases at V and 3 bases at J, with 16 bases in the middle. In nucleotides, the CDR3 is TGCAGCGTTGATCGGGACATCACCGGGACAGATACGCAGTATTTT. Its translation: CSVDRDITGTDTQYF.

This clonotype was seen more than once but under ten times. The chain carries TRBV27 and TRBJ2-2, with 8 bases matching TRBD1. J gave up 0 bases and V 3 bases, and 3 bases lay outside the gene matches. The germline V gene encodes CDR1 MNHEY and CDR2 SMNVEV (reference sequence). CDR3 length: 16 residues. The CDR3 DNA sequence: TGTGCCAGCAGTTTGCCAGGGGGCGCGAACACCGGGGAGCTGTTTTTT. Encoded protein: CASSLPGGANTGELFF.

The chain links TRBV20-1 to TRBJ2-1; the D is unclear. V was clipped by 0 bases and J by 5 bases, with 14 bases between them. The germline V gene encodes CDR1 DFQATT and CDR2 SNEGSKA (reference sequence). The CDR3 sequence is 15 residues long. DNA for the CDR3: TGCAGTGCTAGAGATCTGTTAGCTGGGAACAATGAGCAGTTCTTC. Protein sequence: CSARDLLAGNNEQFF.